This TCR beta chain was recovered during a study of blood T cells in healthy people across ages. General study points: Aged donors had fewer naive CD4+ cells and lower diversity than long-lived donors. Estimates of total diversity, which came from one million sequenced T cells, were considered to be underestimates.

Trimming cost V 4 bases and J 5 bases; bases outside gene matches: 7. The CDR3 covers 15 residues. The second PCR ran 7 to 11 cycles with a sample-barcoded 5' primer and J-beta primers. TCRdb analysed the 5' RACE reads with MiXCR anew, one entry per CDR3 protein. The sample shows about 1.8 million distinct CDR3 sequences, around 50% of them seen only once. Comment on this clonotype: Its matching antigen is unknown.

The chain combines TRBV5-7 with TRBJ2-1; 9 bases align to TRBD1. TRBV5-7 is an ORF, with its function uncertain. The sequence was collected from a woman in her 40s in good health. Sequenced: blood. The CDR3 DNA reads as TGTGCCAGCAGCATGCCCGGGGACAGGGACAATGAGCAGTTCTTC. It codes for CASSMPGDRDNEQFF.